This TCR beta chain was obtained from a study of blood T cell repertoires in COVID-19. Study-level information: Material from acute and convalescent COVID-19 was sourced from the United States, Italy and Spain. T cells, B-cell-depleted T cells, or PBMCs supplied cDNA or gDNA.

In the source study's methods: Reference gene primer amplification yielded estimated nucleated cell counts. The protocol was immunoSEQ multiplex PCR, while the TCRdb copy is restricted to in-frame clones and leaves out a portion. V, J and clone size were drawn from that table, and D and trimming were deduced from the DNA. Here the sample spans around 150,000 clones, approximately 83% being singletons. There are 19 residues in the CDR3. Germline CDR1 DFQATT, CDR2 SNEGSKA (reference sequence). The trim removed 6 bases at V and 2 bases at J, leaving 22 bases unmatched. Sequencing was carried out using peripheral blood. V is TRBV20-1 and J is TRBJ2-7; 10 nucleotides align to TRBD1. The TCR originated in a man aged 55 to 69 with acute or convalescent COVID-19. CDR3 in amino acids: CSASFEPGQGSSQAYEQYF. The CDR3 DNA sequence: TGCAGTGCGAGTTTCGAACCGGGACAGGGGTCATCTCAGGCCTACGAGCAGTACTTC.